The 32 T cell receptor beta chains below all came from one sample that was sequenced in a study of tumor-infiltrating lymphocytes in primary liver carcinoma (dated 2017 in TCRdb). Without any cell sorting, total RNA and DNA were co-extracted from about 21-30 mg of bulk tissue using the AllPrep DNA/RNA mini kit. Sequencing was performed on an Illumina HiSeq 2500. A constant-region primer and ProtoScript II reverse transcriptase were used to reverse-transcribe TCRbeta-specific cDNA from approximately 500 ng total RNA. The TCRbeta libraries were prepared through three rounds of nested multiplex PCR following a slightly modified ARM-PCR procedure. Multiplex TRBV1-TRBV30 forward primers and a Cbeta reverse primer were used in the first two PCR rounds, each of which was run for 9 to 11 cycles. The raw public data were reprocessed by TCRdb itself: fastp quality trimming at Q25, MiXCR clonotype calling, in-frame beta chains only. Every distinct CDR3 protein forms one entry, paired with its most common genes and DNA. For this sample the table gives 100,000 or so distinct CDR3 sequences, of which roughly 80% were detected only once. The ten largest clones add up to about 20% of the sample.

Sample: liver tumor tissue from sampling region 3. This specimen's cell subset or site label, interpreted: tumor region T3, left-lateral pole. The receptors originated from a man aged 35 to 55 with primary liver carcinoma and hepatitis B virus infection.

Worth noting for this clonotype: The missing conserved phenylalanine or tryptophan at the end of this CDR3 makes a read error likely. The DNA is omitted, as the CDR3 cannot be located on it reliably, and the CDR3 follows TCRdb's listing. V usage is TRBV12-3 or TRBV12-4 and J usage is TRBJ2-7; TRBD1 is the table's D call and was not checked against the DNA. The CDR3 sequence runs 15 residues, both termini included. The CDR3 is CASKPGQGISYEQYL.

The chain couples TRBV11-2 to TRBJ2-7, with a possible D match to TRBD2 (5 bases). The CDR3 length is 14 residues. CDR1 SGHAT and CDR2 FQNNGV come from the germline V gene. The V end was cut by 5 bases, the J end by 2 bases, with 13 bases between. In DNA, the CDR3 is TGTGCCAGCAGCCAGGACTGGGTGACCTACGAGCAGTACTTC. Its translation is CASSQDWVTYEQYF.

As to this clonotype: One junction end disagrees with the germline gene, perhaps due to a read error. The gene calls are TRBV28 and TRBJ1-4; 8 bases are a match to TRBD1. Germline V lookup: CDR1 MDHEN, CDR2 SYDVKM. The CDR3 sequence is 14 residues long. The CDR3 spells CTSSRGQGSVKLFF. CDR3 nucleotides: TGTACCAGCAGCAGAGGACAGGGAAGTGTAAAACTATTTTTT.

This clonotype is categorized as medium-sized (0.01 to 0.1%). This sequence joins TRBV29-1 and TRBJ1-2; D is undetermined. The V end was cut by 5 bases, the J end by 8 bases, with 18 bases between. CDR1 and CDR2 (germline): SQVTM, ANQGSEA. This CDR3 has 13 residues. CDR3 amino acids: CSVPAASADGYTF. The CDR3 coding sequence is TGCAGCGTTCCAGCGGCCTCGGCGGACGGCTACACCTTC.

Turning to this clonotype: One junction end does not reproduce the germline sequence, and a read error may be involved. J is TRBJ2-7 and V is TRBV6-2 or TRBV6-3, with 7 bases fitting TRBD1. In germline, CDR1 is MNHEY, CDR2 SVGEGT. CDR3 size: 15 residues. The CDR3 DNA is TGTGCCAGTAGTTACCTCGGACAGGACAACTCCGAGCAGTACTTC. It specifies CASSYLGQDNSEQYF.

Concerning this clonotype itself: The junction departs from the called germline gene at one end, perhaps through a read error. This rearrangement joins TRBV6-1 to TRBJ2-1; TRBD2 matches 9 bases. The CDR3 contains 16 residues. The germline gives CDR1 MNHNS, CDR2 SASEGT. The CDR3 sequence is CASSEQTSGRSNGQFF. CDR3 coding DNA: TGTGCCAGCAGTGAACAGACAAGCGGGAGGTCCAATGGGCAGTTCTTC.

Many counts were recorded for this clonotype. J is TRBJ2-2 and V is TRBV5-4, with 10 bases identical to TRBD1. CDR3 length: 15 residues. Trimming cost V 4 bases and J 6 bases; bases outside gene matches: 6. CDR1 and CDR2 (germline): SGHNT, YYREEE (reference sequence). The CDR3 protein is CASSEPGQGSGELFF. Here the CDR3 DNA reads TGTGCCAGCAGCGAACCGGGACAGGGGTCCGGGGAGCTGTTTTTT.

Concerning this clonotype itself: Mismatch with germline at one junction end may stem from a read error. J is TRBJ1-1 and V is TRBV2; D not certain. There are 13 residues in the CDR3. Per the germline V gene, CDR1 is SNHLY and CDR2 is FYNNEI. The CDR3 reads CASNEQANTKAFF. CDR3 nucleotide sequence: TGTGCAAGCAACGAGCAGGCCAACACTAAAGCTTTCTTT.

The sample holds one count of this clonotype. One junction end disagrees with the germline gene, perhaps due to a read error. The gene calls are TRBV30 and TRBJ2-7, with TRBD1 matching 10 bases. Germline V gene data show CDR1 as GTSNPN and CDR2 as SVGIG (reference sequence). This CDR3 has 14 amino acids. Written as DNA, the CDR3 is TGTGTCTGGAGTAATACCGGGACAGGGGACATGCAGTACTTC. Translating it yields CVWSNTGTGDMQYF.

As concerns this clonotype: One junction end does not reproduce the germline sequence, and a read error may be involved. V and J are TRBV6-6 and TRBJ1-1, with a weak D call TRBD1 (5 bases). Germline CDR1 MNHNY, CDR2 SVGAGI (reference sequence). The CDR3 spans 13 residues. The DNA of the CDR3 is TGTGTCAGCAGCACAGAGGGGACTACTGATGCTTTCTTT. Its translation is CVSSTEGTTDAFF.

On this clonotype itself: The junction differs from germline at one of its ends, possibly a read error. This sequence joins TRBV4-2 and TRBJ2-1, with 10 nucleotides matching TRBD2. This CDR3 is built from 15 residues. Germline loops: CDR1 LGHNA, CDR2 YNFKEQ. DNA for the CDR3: TGTGGCAGCAGCCCTAGCGGGAGTCAGTACAATGAGCAGTTATTC. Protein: CGSSPSGSQYNEQLF.

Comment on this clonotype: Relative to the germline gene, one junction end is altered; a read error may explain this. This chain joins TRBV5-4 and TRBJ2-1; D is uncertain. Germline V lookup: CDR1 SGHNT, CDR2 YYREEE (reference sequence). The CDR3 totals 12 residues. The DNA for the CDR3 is TGTGTCAGCAGCTGGCCGAGGAATGAGCAGTTCTTC. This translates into CVSSWPRNEQFF.

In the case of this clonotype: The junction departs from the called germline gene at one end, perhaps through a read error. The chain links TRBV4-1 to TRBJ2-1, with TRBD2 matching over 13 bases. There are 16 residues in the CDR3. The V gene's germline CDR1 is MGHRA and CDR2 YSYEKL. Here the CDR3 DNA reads TGCACCAGCAGCCCCGGACTAGCGGGGGCTTACAATCAGCAGTTCTTC. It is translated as CTSSPGLAGAYNQQFF.

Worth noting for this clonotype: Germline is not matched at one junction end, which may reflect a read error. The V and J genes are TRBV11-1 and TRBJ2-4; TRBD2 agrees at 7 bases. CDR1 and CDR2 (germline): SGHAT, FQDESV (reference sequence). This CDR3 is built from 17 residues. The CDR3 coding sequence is TGTGTCAGCAGCTTTCCCGTGACTAGCAAGACCAAAAACATTCAGTACTTC. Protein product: CVSSFPVTSKTKNIQYF.

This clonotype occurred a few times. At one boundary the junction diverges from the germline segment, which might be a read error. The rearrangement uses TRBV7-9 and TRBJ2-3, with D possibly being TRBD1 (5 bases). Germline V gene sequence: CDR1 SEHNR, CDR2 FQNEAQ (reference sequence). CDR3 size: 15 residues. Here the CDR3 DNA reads TGTACCAGCAGCTTAAGGCGGCAGGGATTGGATACGCAGTATTTT. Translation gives CTSSLRRQGLDTQYF.

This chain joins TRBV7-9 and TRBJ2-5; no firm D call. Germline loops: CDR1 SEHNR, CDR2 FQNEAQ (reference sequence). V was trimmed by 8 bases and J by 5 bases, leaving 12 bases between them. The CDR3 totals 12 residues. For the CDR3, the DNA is TGTGCCAGCGGCCAGAAAGGGGAGACCCAGTACTTC. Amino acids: CASGQKGETQYF.

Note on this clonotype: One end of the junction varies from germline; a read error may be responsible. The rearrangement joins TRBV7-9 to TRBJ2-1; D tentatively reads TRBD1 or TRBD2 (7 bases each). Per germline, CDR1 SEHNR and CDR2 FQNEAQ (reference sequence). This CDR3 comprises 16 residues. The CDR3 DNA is TGTGCCAACAGCTCCCAGGGGGGGAGCTCTTACAATGAGCAGTTCTTC. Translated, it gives CANSSQGGSSYNEQFF.

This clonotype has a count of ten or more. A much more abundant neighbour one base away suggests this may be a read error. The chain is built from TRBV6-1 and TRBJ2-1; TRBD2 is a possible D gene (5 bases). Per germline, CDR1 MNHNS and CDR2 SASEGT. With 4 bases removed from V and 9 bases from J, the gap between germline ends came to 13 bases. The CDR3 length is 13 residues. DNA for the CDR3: TGTGCCAGCAGTGTGGAGGCACAGACTGAGCAGTTCTTC. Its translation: CASSVEAQTEQFF.

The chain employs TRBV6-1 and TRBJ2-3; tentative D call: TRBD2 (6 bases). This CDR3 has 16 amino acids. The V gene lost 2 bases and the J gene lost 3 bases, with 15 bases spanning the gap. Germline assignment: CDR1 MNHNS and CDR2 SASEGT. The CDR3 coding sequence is TGTGCCAGCAGTGAACATAATGGGGGGATGACAGATACGCAGTATTTT. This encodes CASSEHNGGMTDTQYF.

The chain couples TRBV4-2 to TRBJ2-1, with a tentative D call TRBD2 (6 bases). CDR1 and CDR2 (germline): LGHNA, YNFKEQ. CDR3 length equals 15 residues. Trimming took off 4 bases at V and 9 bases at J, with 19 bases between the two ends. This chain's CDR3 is CASSLDWTTGSEQFF. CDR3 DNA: TGTGCCAGCAGCCTAGACTGGACTACCGGCAGTGAGCAGTTCTTC.

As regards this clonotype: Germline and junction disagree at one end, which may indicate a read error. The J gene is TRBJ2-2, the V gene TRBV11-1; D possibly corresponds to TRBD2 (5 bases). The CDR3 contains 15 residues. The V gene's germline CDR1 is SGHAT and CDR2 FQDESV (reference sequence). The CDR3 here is CANSYIGPFSGELFF. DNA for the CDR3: TGTGCCAACAGCTATATAGGACCTTTCTCCGGGGAACTGTTTTTT.

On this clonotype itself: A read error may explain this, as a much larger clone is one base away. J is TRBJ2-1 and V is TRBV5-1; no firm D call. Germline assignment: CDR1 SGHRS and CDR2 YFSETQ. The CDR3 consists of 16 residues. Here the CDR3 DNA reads TGCGCCAGCACCTTGGGTAACAGCTTTTACTACAATGAGCAGTTCTTC. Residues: CASTLGNSFYYNEQFF.

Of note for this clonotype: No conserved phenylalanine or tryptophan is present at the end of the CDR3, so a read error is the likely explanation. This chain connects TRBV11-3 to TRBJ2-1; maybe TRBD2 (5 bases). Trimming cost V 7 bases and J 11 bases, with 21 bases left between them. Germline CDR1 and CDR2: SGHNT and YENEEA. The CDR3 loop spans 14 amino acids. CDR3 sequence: CASNLGAGNGKQFL. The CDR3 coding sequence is TGTGCCAGCAACTTGGGAGCTGGGAATGGTAAGCAGTTCTTA.

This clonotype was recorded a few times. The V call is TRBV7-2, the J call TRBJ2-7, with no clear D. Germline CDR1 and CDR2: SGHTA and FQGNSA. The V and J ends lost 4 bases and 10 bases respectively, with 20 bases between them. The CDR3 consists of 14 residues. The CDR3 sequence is CASSSRATSGGQYF. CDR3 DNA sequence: TGTGCCAGCAGCTCCCGGGCCACCTCGGGCGGACAGTACTTC.

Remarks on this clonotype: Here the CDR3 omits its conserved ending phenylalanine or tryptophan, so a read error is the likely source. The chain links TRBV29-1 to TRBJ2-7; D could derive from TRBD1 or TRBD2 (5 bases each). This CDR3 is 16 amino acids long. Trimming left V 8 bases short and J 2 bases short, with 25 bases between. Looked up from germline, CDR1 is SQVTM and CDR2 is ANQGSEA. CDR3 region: CSIMTSGTGTPYEQYL. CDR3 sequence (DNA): TGCAGCATCATGACATCTGGGACCGGCACTCCCTACGAGCAGTACCTC.

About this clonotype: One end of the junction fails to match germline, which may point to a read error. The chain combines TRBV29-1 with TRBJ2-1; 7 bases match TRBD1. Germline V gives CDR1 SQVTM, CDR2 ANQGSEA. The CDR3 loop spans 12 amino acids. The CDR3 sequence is CCVPTGSDEQFF. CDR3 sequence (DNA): TGCTGCGTACCGACAGGGTCCGATGAGCAGTTCTTC.

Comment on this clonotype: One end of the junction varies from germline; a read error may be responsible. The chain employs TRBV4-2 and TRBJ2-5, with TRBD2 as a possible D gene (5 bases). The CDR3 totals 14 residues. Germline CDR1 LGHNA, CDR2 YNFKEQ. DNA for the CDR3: TGTGCTAGCAGCCAAGCGGTTTGGGGAGAGACCCAGTACTTC. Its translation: CASSQAVWGETQYF.

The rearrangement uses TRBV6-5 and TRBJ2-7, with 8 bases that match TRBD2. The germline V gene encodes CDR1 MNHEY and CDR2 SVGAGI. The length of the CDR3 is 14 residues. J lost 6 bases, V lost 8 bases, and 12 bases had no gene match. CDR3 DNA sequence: TGTGCCAGCGGTTCTTCAGCGGGAGAGGGCGAGCAGTACTTC. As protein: CASGSSAGEGEQYF.

CDR3 nucleotide sequence: TGTGCCAGCAGCTTAGTCGACGGGAGAAGGGGCATTCAGTACTTC. This codes for CASSLVDGRRGIQYF. This chain uses TRBV7-9 with TRBJ2-4, with D tentatively TRBD2 (6 bases). V shed 1 base and J shed 9 bases, with 16 bases lying between them. The CDR3 contains 15 residues. Looked up from germline, CDR1 is SEHNR and CDR2 is FQNEAQ (reference sequence).

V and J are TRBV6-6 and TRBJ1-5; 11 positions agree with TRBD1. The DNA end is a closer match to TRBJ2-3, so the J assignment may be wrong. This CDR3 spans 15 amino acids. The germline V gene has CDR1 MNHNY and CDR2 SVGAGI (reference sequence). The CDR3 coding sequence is TGTGCCAGCATTAGGGACAGGGGGGGCAGTCAGCCCCAGTATTTT. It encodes CASIRDRGGSQPQYF.

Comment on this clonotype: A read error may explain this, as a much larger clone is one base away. Here the CDR3 DNA reads TGTACCAGCAGGAACCGTGGGACTAGCGGGAGCGATGAGCAGTTCTTC. Translated: CTSRNRGTSGSDEQFF. The V call is TRBV7-9, the J call TRBJ2-1, with 14 bases fitting TRBD2. The germline V gene has CDR1 SEHNR and CDR2 FQNEAQ (reference sequence). The CDR3 length is 16 residues.

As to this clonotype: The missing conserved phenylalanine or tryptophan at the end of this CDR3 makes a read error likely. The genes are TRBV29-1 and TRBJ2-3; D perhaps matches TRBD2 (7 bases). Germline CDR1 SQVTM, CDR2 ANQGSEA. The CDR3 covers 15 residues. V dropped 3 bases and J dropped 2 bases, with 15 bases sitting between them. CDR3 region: CSVEGGAGITDTQYY. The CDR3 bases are TGCAGCGTTGAGGGGGGGGCCGGTATCACAGATACGCAGTATTAT.